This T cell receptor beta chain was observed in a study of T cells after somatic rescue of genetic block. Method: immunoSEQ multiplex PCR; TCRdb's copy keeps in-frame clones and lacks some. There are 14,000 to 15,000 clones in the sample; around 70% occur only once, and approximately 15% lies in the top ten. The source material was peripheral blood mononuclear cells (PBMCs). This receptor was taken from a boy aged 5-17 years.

The CDR3, as DNA: TGTGCCAGCAGCTACGTTTTATCCTACGAGCAGTACTTC. Residues: CASSYVLSYEQYF. The gene calls are TRBV11-2 and TRBJ2-7; D unresolved. Between the trimmed V and J ends, which lost 4 bases and 1 base, there was a span of 8 bases. The CDR3 is 13 residues long. The V gene's germline CDR1 is SGHAT and CDR2 FQNNGV.